The present T cell receptor beta chain was sequenced within a study of cytomegalovirus exposure and HLA in healthy donors. The study ran its PCR with 60 Vbeta and 13 Jbeta primers. The data were produced by immunoSEQ multiplex PCR, yet TCRdb's version contains in-frame clones alone and is incomplete. The sample holds fewer than 250,000 clones, approximately 90% seen once. The CDR3 is 13 amino acids. Germline CDR1 and CDR2: SNHLY and FYNNEI. Trimming pared 11 bases from V and 7 bases from J, leaving 18 bases between. Sequencing was carried out using PBMCs. The sequence was obtained from a boy younger than 10 in good health and CMV-seronegative. The chain uses TRBV2 and TRBJ1-5; the D gene is possibly TRBD1 (6 bases). The CDR3 DNA sequence: TGTGCCGGTGCACAGGGTATGGGACAGCCCCAGCATTTT. It specifies CAGAQGMGQPQHF.